This T cell receptor beta chain was sequenced for a study of T-cell reconstitution after alpha-beta-depleted transplantation in children. During its preparation, the TCRbeta library received unique molecular identifiers. TCRdb fed the PCR reads into MiXCR, producing one record per CDR3 protein. The data show some 300,000 distinct CDR3 sequences, about 7.3% seen once. This clonotype was picked up many times. Antigen specificity is unknown. Whole-study findings and limits: Surviving recipient T cells and thymic progenitors accounted for the high day-60 TCRbeta diversity observed in some patients. T-cell counts and diversity were attributed mostly to newly produced T cells one year after transplant. About two months after transplant, alpha-beta T cells reportedly came from several hundred expanded graft clones.

Trimming stripped 0 bases from V and 4 bases from J, with 13 bases between. Looked up from germline, CDR1 is MNHEY and CDR2 is SVGAGI. The CDR3 consists of 16 residues. The clonotype comes from a female patient aged 2 to 10 who had a stem cell transplant for Fanconi anemia, so the T cells may come from the graft donor. Sequenced material: peripheral blood, taken 360 days after TCRalphabeta/CD19-depleted stem cell transplant. The chain is built from TRBV6-5 and TRBJ2-1; D is unresolved. The chain's CDR3 is CASSYSSPNSYNEQFF. The DNA for the CDR3 is TGTGCCAGCAGTTACTCTTCCCCAAACTCGTACAATGAGCAGTTCTTC.